This TCR beta chain was profiled in a study of technical replicates of blood from a handful of donors. The J segment lost 0 bases and the V segment lost 5 bases, leaving 13 bases of the junction unmatched. Germline CDR1 is ENHRY and CDR2 is SYGVKD. The CDR3 is made up of 19 amino acids. Repertoires were generated with immunoSEQ multiplex PCR, while TCRdb's copy carries only in-frame clones and drops some. The table has 91,000 or so clones, roughly 94% seen once. Sequenced material: T cells isolated from PBMCs. This receptor was obtained from a human donor in good health. J is TRBJ2-7 and V is TRBV10-3; 13 bases match TRBD2. The CDR3 DNA sequence: TGTGCCATCAGTCCCACCTGGACTAGCGGGAGAGCCTCCTCCTACGAGCAGTACTTC. Protein sequence: CAISPTWTSGRASSYEQYF.